This entry lists 24 T cell receptor beta chains sequenced from one sample in a study of blood T cell repertoires in COVID-19. Clones were read by immunoSEQ multiplex PCR, and TCRdb kept only the in-frame ones, dropping some. The table includes around 310,000 clones, about 93% detected once. Sequencing was done on a sample of peripheral blood. The receptors shown here come from a woman aged 25 to 39 with COVID-19, enrolled during active disease.

The chain has TRBV5-1 and TRBJ1-3; 8 nucleotides agree with TRBD1. This CDR3 is built from 16 residues. Germline trimming cut 4 bases from V and 1 base from J; bases unmatched to any gene: 7. Germline CDR1 and CDR2: SGHRS and YFSETQ. The CDR3 DNA reads TGCGCCAGCAGCCCGAGGACAGGGTCGTCTGGAAACACCATATATTTT. It specifies CASSPRTGSSGNTIYF.

This chain joins TRBV3-1 (or the pseudogene TRBV3-2) and TRBJ2-1; 7 bases map to TRBD2. The J segment lost 3 bases and the V segment lost 4 bases, leaving 6 bases of the junction unmatched. Germline CDR1 is LGHDT and CDR2 is YNNKEL (reference sequence). The length of the CDR3 is 15 residues. The CDR3 loop reads CASSREPSGYNEQFF. CDR3 DNA sequence: TGTGCCAGCAGCCGCGAGCCTAGCGGCTACAATGAGCAGTTCTTC.

V gene TRBV18 combines with J gene TRBJ1-4, with 7 nucleotides matching TRBD1. The V gene end was trimmed by 3 bases and the J gene end by 7 bases; junction bases not matched to a gene: 8. Germline CDR1 reads KGHSH; CDR2 reads LQKENI. The CDR3 length is 15 residues. The CDR3 sequence is CASSPPAGGSEKLFF. The CDR3 DNA is TGTGCCAGCTCACCCCCCGCAGGGGGTTCTGAAAAACTGTTTTTT.

CDR3 protein: CASSLSMPSEQYF. CDR3 bases: TGTGCCAGCAGCTTATCTATGCCCTCCGAGCAGTACTTC. The chain combines TRBV11-2 with TRBJ2-7; D unclear. The V and J ends lost 2 bases and 6 bases respectively, with 11 bases between them. The CDR3 consists of 13 residues. From germline, CDR1 is SGHAT and CDR2 FQNNGV.

The J gene is TRBJ1-3, the V gene TRBV7-2; D is unresolved. The CDR3 length is 18 residues. Germline values: CDR1 SGHTA, CDR2 FQGNSA. V was shortened by 1 base and J by 0 bases, with 16 bases between the two germline ends. DNA for the CDR3: TGTGCCAGCAGCTTAGTTAAACGAAGCCCTATCTCTGGAAACACCATATATTTT. Protein: CASSLVKRSPISGNTIYF.

This chain connects TRBV6-2 or TRBV6-3 to TRBJ2-4, with TRBD1 matching over 7 bases. Germline CDR1 reads MNHEY; CDR2 reads SVGEGT. This CDR3 has 13 amino acids. V shed 4 bases and J 5 bases; nucleotides not matched to a gene: 2. In nucleotides, the CDR3 is TGTGCCAGCAGTTGGACAGGAGAAAACATTCAGTACTTC. Translation gives CASSWTGENIQYF.

V gene TRBV4-1 combines with J gene TRBJ2-1; weak D call: TRBD1 (6 bases). Germline values: CDR1 MGHRA, CDR2 YSYEKL. This CDR3 is 13 amino acids long. V lost 3 bases and J lost 16, with 19 bases in between. This CDR3 is CASSHEPGQGSFF. CDR3 DNA: TGCGCCAGCAGCCACGAGCCGGGACAAGGATCATTCTTC.

The rearrangement joins TRBV5-4 to TRBJ1-2, with no clear D. Deletions cut 3 bases from V and 6 bases from J, with 12 bases between. This CDR3 region has 13 residues. Germline CDR1 SGHNT, CDR2 YYREEE (reference sequence). The CDR3 DNA reads as TGTGCCAGCAGCTGGCCCAACGACAATGGCTACACCTTC. Its protein is CASSWPNDNGYTF.

The V call is TRBV3-1 (or the pseudogene TRBV3-2), the J call TRBJ1-6; 8 bases are shared with TRBD1. The CDR3 is made up of 15 amino acids. The ends lost 0 bases at V and 9 bases at J; junction bases unmatched: 4. The V gene's germline CDR1 is LGHDT and CDR2 YNNKEL (reference sequence). The CDR3 nucleotides are TGTGCCAGCAGCCAAGAATTACAGGGGGTTTCACCCCTCCACTTT. Translating it yields CASSQELQGVSPLHF.

The genes are TRBV6-2 or TRBV6-3 and TRBJ2-1, with D perhaps TRBD1 (5 bases). The CDR3 consists of 14 residues. The V end was cut by 6 bases, the J end by 9 bases, with 18 bases between. Germline values: CDR1 MNHEY, CDR2 SVGEGT. The chain's CDR3 is CASSQAQGLVEQFF. In DNA, the CDR3 is TGTGCCAGCAGCCAGGCCCAGGGTTTAGTTGAGCAGTTCTTC.

The chain uses TRBV19 and TRBJ2-2; 9 positions agree with TRBD2. Per germline, CDR1 LNHDA and CDR2 SQIVND (reference sequence). The ends lost 5 bases at V and 0 bases at J; junction bases unmatched: 10. There are 18 residues in the CDR3. The CDR3, as DNA: TGTGCCAGTAGTTGGGCTAGCGGGGCCGTCGCGAACACCGGGGAGCTGTTTTTT. It codes for CASSWASGAVANTGELFF.

The sample holds one count of this clone. The chain carries TRBV30 and TRBJ1-4; maybe TRBD1 (6 bases). The V end was cut by 3 bases, the J end by 6 bases, with 11 bases between. CDR1 and CDR2 from the germline V gene are GTSNPN and SVGIG (reference sequence). This CDR3 region has 13 residues. DNA of the CDR3: TGTGCCTGGAGCCCAGGGGCTGATGAAAAACTGTTTTTT. As protein: CAWSPGADEKLFF.

The DNA of the CDR3 is TGCGCCAGCAGCCCTCGGTCCTACAATGAGCAGTTCTTC. It specifies CASSPRSYNEQFF. This chain uses TRBV5-1 with TRBJ2-1, with unresolved D. CDR3 length equals 13 residues. Trimming stripped 4 bases from V and 1 base from J, with 6 bases between. Germline V CDR1 and CDR2: SGHRS, YFSETQ.

This chain connects TRBV5-4 to TRBJ1-2; D gene uncertain. Germline CDR1 reads SGHNT; CDR2 reads YYREEE (reference sequence). The CDR3 runs to 15 residues. Between the trimmed V and J ends, which lost 0 bases and 6 bases, there was a span of 15 bases. The CDR3 reads CASSLADSIRDGYTF. DNA of the CDR3: TGTGCCAGCAGCTTGGCCGATTCCATCCGGGATGGCTACACCTTC.

This clone was recorded a few times. J is TRBJ1-6 and V is TRBV10-1; D is unclear. Trimming stripped 5 bases from V and 11 bases from J, with 13 bases between. Germline V gives CDR1 WNHNN, CDR2 SYGVQD (reference sequence). This CDR3 is 13 amino acids long. The CDR3 spells CASSSGGSTPLHF. The CDR3 coding sequence is TGCGCCAGCAGTTCCGGAGGTTCGACACCCCTCCACTTT.

This chain links TRBV6-6 with TRBJ2-6; tentative D call: TRBD2 (6 bases). This CDR3 spans 13 amino acids. CDR1 MNHNY and CDR2 SVGAGI come from the germline V gene (reference sequence). The V end was cut by 4 bases, the J end by 12 bases, with 13 bases between. The CDR3 DNA follows: TGTGCCAGCAGTTCCCCGGGGGAGTCCGTCCTGACTTTC. The encoded protein is CASSSPGESVLTF.

This clone has a single count. This chain joins TRBV6-5 and TRBJ1-4; tentative D call: TRBD1 (5 bases). Germline V gives CDR1 MNHEY, CDR2 SVGAGI. Trimming left V 8 bases short and J 2 bases short, with 15 bases between. The CDR3 has 15 residues. The CDR3 sequence is CASDRGSATNEKLFF. CDR3 nucleotide sequence: TGTGCCAGCGATCGGGGGAGTGCGACTAATGAAAAACTGTTTTTT.

A single count supports this clone. V and J are TRBV30 and TRBJ2-3, with 8 positions matching TRBD1. The CDR3 is 13 amino acids. The germline gives CDR1 GTSNPN, CDR2 SVGIG (reference sequence). V trimming: 5 bases; J trimming: 0 bases; junction bases outside the gene matches: 1. The CDR3 sequence: CAWGQGSTDTQYF. The DNA of the CDR3 is TGTGCCTGGGGACAGGGTAGCACAGATACGCAGTATTTT.

The chain combines TRBV24-1 with TRBJ2-1, with D perhaps TRBD2 (6 bases). CDR1 and CDR2 (germline): KGHDR, SFDVKD. This CDR3 has 16 amino acids. V lost 0 bases and J 0 bases, leaving 8 bases between the germline ends. As DNA, the CDR3 is TGTGCCACCAGTGATTTGTCCGGGAGCTCCTACAATGAGCAGTTCTTC. Its protein product is CATSDLSGSSYNEQFF.

The rearrangement links TRBV13 to TRBJ2-1; 7 bases agree with TRBD2. V dropped 3 bases and J dropped 4; count of bases not matched to a gene: 6. CDR3 length: 15 amino acids. Germline lookup yields CDR1 PRHDT and CDR2 FYEKMQ (reference sequence). CDR3 residues: CASSLSLAVYNEQFF. In nucleotides, the CDR3 is TGTGCCAGCAGCTTGAGTCTAGCGGTATACAATGAGCAGTTCTTC.

This clone was recorded a few times. The chain uses TRBV28 and TRBJ2-7, with 7 bases fitting TRBD2. Germline V lookup: CDR1 MDHEN, CDR2 SYDVKM. The J segment lost 7 bases and the V segment lost 5 bases, leaving 11 bases of the junction unmatched. The CDR3 totals 14 residues. This CDR3 reads CASSNPLGREEQYF. The CDR3 DNA is TGTGCCAGCAGTAACCCACTGGGGCGGGAGGAGCAGTACTTC.

This clone has only a few counts. The chain has TRBV20-1 and TRBJ2-5; D gene uncertain. V dropped 3 bases and J dropped 5 bases, with 7 bases sitting between them. This CDR3 is 11 amino acids long. The germline gives CDR1 DFQATT, CDR2 SNEGSKA (reference sequence). CDR3 sequence reads: CSASNEETQYF. The CDR3 nucleotides are TGCAGTGCTAGTAACGAGGAGACCCAGTACTTC.

The chain joins TRBV29-1 to TRBJ2-7; TRBD1 agrees at 11 bases. This CDR3 spans 13 amino acids. Unmatched junction bases numbered 4, after V lost 7 bases and J lost 2 bases. From germline, CDR1 is SQVTM and CDR2 ANQGSEA. CDR3 protein: CSAAGQGAYEQYF. The CDR3 bases are TGCAGCGCGGCGGGACAGGGGGCCTACGAGCAGTACTTC.

The chain has TRBV11-2 and TRBJ2-7; maybe TRBD1 (7 bases). The CDR3 runs 15 residues. V gave up 1 base and J gave up 7 bases, with 17 bases separating them. Germline values: CDR1 SGHAT, CDR2 FQNNGV. As DNA, the CDR3 is TGTGCCAGCAGCTTAGCGGGCACAGGGGCGGGAGAGCAGTACTTC. Its translation: CASSLAGTGAGEQYF.